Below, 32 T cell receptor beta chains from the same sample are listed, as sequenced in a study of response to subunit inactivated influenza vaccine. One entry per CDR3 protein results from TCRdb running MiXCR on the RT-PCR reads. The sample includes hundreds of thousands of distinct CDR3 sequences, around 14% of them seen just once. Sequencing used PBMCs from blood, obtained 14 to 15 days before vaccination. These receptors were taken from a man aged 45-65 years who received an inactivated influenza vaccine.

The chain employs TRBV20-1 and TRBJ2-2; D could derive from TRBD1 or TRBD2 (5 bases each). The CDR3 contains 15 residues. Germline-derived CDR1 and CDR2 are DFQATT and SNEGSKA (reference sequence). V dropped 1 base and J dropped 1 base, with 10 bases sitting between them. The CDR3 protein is CSARGDLVNTGELFF. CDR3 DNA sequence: TGCAGTGCTAGAGGGGACCTAGTGAACACCGGGGAGCTGTTTTTT.

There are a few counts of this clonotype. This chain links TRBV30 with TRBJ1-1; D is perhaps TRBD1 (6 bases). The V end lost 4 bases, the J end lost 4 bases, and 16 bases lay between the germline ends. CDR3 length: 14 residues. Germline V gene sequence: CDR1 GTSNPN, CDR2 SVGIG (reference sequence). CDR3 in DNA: TGTGCCTGGATGAGGGGGGGGATCGCCACTGAAGCTTTCTTT. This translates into CAWMRGGIATEAFF.

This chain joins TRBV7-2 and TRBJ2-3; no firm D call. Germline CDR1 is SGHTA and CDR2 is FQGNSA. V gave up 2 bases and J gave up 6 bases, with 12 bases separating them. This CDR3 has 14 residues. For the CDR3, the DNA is TGTGCCAGCAGCTTACACTTGGACCGGGATACGCAGTATTTT. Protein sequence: CASSLHLDRDTQYF.

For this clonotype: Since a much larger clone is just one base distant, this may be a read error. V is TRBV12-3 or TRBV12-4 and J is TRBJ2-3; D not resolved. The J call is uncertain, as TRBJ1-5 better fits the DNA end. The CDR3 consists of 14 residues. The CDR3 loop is CASSLLRPPDTQHF. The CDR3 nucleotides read TGTGCCAGCAGTTTACTGCGGCCCCCAGATACGCAGCATTTT.

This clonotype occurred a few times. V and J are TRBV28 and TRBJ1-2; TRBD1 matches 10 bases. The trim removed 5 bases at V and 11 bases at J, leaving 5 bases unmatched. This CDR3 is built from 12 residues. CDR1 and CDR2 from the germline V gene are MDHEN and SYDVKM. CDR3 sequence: CASSLGTGVYTF. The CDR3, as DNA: TGTGCCAGCAGTCTTGGGACAGGGGTGTACACCTTC.

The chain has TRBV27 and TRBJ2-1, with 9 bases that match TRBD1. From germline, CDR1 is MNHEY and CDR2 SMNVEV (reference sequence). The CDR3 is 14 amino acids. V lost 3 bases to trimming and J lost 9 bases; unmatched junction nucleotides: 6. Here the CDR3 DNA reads TGTGCCAGCAGTTTTGGGACAGGGTTAAGTGAGCAGTTCTTC. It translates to CASSFGTGLSEQFF.

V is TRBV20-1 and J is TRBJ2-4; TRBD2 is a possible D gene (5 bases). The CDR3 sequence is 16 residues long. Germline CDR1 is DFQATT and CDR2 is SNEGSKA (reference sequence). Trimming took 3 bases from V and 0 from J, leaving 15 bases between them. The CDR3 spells CSASHPGLKAKNIQYF. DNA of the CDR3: TGCAGTGCTAGCCACCCAGGACTCAAAGCCAAAAACATTCAGTACTTC.

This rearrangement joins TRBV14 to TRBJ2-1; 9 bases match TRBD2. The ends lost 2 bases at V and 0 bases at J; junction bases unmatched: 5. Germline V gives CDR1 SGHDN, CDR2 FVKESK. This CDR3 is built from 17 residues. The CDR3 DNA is TGTGCCAGCAGCCAACAAAAACTAGCGGGCTCCTACAATGAGCAGTTCTTC. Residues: CASSQQKLAGSYNEQFF. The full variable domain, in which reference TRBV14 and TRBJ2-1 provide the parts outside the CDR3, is EAGVTQFPSHSVIEKGQTVTLRCDPISGHDNLYWYRRVMGKEIKFLLHFVKESKQDESGMPNNRFLAERTGGTYSTLKVQPAELEDSGVYFCASSQQKLAGSYNEQFFGPGTRLTVL.

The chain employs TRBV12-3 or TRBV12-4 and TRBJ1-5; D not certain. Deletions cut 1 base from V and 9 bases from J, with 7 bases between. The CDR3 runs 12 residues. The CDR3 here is CASSLGSRPQHF. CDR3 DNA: TGTGCCAGCAGTTTAGGGTCAAGGCCCCAGCATTTT.

As DNA, the CDR3 is TGTGCCAGCAGCCCGATGTCAGGAAGCTACAATGAGCAGTTCTTC. It codes for CASSPMSGSYNEQFF. This chain connects TRBV5-6 to TRBJ2-1, with no clear D. In germline, CDR1 is SGHDT, CDR2 YYEEEE. Deletions cut 4 bases from V and 3 bases from J, with 14 bases between. There are 15 residues in the CDR3. The entire variable domain, with the rest obtained from reference TRBV5-6 and TRBJ2-1, is as follows: DAGVTQSPTHLIKTRGQQVTLRCSPKSGHDTVSWYQQALGQGPQFIFQYYEEEERQRGNFPDRFSGHQFPNYSSELNVNALLLGDSALYLCASSPMSGSYNEQFFGPGTRLTVL.

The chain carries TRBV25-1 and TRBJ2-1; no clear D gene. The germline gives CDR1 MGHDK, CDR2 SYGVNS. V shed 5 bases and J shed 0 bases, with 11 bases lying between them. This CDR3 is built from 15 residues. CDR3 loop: CASSPRRSSYNEQFF. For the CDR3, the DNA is TGTGCCAGCAGTCCTAGGCGGAGCTCCTACAATGAGCAGTTCTTC.

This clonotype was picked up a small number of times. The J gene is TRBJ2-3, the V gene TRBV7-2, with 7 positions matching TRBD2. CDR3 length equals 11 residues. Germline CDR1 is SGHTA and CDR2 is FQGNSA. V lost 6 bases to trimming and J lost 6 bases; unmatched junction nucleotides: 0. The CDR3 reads CASRRGDTQYF. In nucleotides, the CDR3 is TGTGCCAGCAGGCGGGGGGATACGCAGTATTTT. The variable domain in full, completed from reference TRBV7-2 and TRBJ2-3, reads GAGVSQSPSNKVTEKGKDVELRCDPISGHTALYWYRQSLGQGLEFLIYFQGNSAPDKSGLPSDRFSAERTGGSVSTLTIQRTQQEDSAVYLCASRRGDTQYFGPGTRLTVL.

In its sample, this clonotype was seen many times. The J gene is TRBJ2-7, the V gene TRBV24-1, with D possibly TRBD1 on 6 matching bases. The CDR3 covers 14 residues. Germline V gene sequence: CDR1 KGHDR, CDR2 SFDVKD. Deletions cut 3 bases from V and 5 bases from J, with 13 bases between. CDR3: CATSDRGRGHEQYF. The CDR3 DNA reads TGTGCCACCAGTGATCGGGGCAGGGGCCACGAGCAGTACTTC.

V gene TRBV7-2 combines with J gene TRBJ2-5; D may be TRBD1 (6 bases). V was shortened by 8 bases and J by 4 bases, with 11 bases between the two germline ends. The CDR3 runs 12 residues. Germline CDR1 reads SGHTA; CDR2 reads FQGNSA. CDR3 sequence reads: CASGTYGETQYF. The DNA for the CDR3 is TGTGCCAGCGGGACATACGGAGAGACCCAGTACTTC. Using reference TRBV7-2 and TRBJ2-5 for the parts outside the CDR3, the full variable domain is GAGVSQSPSNKVTEKGKDVELRCDPISGHTALYWYRQSLGQGLEFLIYFQGNSAPDKSGLPSDRFSAERTGGSVSTLTIQRTQQEDSAVYLCASGTYGETQYFGPGTRLLVL.

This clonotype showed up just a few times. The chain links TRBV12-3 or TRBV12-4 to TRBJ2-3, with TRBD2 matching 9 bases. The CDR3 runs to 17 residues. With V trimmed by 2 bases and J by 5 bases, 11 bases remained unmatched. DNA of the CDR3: TGTGCCAGCAGTTTACTGGGTAGCGGGGGTCGAGGAGATACGCAGTATTTT. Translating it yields CASSLLGSGGRGDTQYF.

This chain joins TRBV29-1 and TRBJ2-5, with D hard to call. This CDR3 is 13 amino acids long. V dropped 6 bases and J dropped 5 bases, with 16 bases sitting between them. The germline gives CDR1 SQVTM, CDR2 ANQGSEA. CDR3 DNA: TGCAGCGTGCGGACCAGCCTGGGTGAGACCCAGTACTTC. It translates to CSVRTSLGETQYF.

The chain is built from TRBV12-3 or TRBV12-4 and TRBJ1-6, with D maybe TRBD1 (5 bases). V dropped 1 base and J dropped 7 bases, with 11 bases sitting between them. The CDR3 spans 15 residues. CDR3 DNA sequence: TGTGCCAGCAGTTTAGGACAGTCCGCGAATTCACCCCTCCACTTT. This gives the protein CASSLGQSANSPLHF.

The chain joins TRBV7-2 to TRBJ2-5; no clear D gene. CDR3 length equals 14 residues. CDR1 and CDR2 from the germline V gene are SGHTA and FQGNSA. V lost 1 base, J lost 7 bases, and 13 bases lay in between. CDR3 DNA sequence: TGTGCCAGCAGCTTAGGAGGTCGCCGTGGGACCCAGTACTTC. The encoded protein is CASSLGGRRGTQYF.

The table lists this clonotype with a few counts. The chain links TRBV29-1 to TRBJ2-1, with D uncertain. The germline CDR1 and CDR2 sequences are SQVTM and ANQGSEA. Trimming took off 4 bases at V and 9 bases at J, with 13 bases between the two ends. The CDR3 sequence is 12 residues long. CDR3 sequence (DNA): TGCAGCGTTGCGGGCCGCCAATCTGAGCAGTTCTTC. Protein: CSVAGRQSEQFF.

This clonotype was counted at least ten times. CDR3 nucleotide sequence: TGTGCCAGCAGTGCACTAGCGGAGTCCTACGAGCAGTACTTC. Protein sequence: CASSALAESYEQYF. The V gene is TRBV25-1, the J gene TRBJ2-7; 8 bases align to TRBD2. The trim removed 4 bases at V and 1 base at J, leaving 3 bases unmatched. This CDR3 contains 14 residues. Germline CDR1 MGHDK, CDR2 SYGVNS.

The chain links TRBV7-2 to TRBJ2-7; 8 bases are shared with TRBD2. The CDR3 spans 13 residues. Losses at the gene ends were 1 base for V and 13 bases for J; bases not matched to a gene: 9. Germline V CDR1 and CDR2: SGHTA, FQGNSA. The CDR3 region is CASSLGVAGNPYF. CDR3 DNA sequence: TGTGCCAGCAGCTTAGGGGTAGCGGGGAACCCCTACTTC. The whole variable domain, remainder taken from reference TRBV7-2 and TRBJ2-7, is GAGVSQSPSNKVTEKGKDVELRCDPISGHTALYWYRQSLGQGLEFLIYFQGNSAPDKSGLPSDRFSAERTGGSVSTLTIQRTQQEDSAVYLCASSLGVAGNPYFGPGTRLTVT.

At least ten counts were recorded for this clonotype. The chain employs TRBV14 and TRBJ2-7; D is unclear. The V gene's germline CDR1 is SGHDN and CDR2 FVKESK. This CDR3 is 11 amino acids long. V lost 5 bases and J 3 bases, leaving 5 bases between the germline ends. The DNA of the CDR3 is TGTGCCAGCAGCAACTACTACGAGCAGTACTTC. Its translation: CASSNYYEQYF.

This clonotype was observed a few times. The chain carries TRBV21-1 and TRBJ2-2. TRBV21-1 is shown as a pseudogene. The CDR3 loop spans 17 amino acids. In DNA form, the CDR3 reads TGTGCCAGCAGCAAAGATCCTAGGCGACTCCACACCGGGGAGCTGTTTTTT. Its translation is CASSKDPRRLHTGELFF.

CDR3 sequence reads: CASSEADGMNTEAFF. In DNA, the CDR3 is TGCGCCAGCAGCGAAGCGGACGGGATGAACACTGAAGCTTTCTTT. The chain combines TRBV5-1 with TRBJ1-1; no clear D gene. From germline, CDR1 is SGHRS and CDR2 YFSETQ. Deletions cut 4 bases from V and 0 bases from J, with 13 bases between. The CDR3 is made up of 15 amino acids.

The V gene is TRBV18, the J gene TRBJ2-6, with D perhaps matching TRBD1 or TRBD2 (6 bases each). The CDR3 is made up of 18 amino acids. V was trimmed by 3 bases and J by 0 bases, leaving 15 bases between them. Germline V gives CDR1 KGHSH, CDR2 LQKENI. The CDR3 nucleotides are TGTGCCAGCTCACCTTCCGGGGGCGACTACTCTGGGGCCAACGTCCTGACTTTC. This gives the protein CASSPSGGDYSGANVLTF.

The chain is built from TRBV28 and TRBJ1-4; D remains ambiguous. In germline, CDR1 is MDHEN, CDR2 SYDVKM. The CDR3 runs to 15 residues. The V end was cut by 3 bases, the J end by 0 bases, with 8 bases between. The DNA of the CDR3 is TGTGCCAGCAGTTTGGCGGACGCAACTAATGAAAAACTGTTTTTT. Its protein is CASSLADATNEKLFF.

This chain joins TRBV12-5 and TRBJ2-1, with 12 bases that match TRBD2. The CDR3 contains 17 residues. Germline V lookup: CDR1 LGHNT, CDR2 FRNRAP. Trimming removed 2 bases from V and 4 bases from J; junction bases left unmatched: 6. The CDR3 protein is CASGLTLAGGPYNEQFF. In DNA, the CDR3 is TGTGCTAGTGGTTTGACACTAGCGGGAGGCCCATACAATGAGCAGTTCTTC.

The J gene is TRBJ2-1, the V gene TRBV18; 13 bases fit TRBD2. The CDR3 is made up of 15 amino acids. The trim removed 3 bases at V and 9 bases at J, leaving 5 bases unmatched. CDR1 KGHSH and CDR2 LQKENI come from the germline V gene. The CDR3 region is CASSPGLAGVFEQFF. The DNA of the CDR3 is TGTGCCAGCTCACCCGGACTAGCGGGAGTATTTGAGCAGTTCTTC.

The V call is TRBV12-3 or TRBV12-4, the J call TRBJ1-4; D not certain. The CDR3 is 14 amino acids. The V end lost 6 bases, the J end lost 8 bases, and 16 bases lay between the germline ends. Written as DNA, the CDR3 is TGTGCCAGCAGCATGGACTGGAGTCGGGAAAAACTGTTTTTT. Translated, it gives CASSMDWSREKLFF.

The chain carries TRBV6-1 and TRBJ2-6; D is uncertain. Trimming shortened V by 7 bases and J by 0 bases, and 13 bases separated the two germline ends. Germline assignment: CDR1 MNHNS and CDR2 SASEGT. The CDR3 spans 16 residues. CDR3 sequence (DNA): TGTGCCAGCACCCGTGTTAGGACCTCTGGGGCCAACGTCCTGACTTTC. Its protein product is CASTRVRTSGANVLTF.

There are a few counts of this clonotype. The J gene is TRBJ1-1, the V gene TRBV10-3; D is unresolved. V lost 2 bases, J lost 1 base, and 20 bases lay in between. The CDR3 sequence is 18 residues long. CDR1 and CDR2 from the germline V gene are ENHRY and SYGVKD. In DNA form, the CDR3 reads TGTGCCATCAGTGAGGAGATTGGGGTGAGGGCCCGGAACACTGAAGCTTTCTTT. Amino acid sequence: CAISEEIGVRARNTEAFF.

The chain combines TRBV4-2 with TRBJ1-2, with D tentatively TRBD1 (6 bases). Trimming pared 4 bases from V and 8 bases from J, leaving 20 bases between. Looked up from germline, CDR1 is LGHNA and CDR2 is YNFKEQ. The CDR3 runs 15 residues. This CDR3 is CASSRPTQGEGGYTF. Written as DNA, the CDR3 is TGTGCCAGCAGCCGACCGACACAGGGAGAGGGGGGCTACACCTTC.